This TCR beta chain emerged from a study of PD-1 blockade in classical Hodgkin lymphoma. As regards this clone: What it binds is not known.

Relapse was seen in all patients after autologous stem cell transplantation, and brentuximab vedotin exposure was variable. V lost 1 base and J 3 bases, leaving 7 bases between the germline ends. The CDR3 loop spans 14 amino acids. The V gene's germline CDR1 is SGHTA and CDR2 FQGNSA. Sequenced by immunoSEQ multiplex PCR; TCRdb stores in-frame clones only, minus some. The table lists about 98,000 clones, about nine tenths of them singletons. Study-level findings and limits: Healthy donors reportedly exceeded newly diagnosed patients in baseline TCR diversity. The CD4+ diversity rise by C4D1 was clearest in complete responders. Complete responders' baseline diversity resembled that of newly diagnosed patients.

The V call is TRBV7-2, the J call TRBJ1-3; D gene unclear. This clonotype was sampled from a human donor with classical Hodgkin lymphoma. The sequenced sample was peripheral blood mononuclear cells (PBMCs), obtained at baseline. The CDR3 region is CASSLESFGNTIYF. The CDR3 nucleotides read TGTGCCAGCAGCTTAGAGAGCTTTGGAAACACCATATATTTT. Supplemented by reference TRBV7-2 and TRBJ1-3, the full variable domain reads GAGVSQSPSNKVTEKGKDVELRCDPISGHTALYWYRQSLGQGLEFLIYFQGNSAPDKSGLPSDRFSAERTGGSVSTLTIQRTQQEDSAVYLCASSLESFGNTIYFGEGSWLTVV.